Listed here are 2 T cell receptor beta chains from one sample, sequenced in a study of OX40 agonist ivuxolimab in advanced cancers. TCRdb's copy holds only in-frame clones and misses some; the assay was immunoSEQ multiplex PCR. The data hold tens of thousands of clones, with 92% observed a single time. The source was CD4+ or CD8+ T cells sorted from blood, collected in a trial of the OX40 agonist ivuxolimab. Source of these receptors: an adult with an advanced solid tumor such as melanoma, head and neck, liver or kidney cancer.

The chain carries TRBV25-1 and TRBJ1-1; 7 nucleotides agree with TRBD1. Trimming cost V 4 bases and J 2 bases; bases outside gene matches: 4. Germline values: CDR1 MGHDK, CDR2 SYGVNS. There are 14 residues in the CDR3. CDR3 nucleotide sequence: TGTGCCAGCAGTGTGGGACAGACTAACACTGAAGCTTTCTTT. Its translation: CASSVGQTNTEAFF.

The sample holds one count of this clone. The chain employs TRBV5-5 and TRBJ2-7; perhaps D is TRBD1 or TRBD2 (5 bases each). CDR3 length: 15 residues. The V gene lost 4 bases and the J gene lost 2 bases, with 16 bases spanning the gap. Germline V gene lookup returns CDR1 SGHKS and CDR2 YYEKEE (reference sequence). In DNA form, the CDR3 reads TGTGCCAGCAGCCACCGGGACGGACGAGCCTACGAGCAGTACTTC. Translating gives CASSHRDGRAYEQYF.